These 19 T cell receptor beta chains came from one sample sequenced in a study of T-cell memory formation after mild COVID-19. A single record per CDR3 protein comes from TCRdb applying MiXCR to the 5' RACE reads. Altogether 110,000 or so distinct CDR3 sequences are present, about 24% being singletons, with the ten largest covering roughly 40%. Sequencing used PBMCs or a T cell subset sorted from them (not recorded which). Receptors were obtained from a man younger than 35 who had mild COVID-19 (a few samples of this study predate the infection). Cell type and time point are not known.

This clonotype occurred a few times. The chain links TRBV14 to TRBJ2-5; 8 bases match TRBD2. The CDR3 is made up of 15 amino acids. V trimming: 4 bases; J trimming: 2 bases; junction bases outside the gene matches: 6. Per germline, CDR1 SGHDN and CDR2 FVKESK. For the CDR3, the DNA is TGTGCCAGCAGCCCGCTAGCGGGTATTCAAGAGACCCAGTACTTC. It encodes CASSPLAGIQETQYF.

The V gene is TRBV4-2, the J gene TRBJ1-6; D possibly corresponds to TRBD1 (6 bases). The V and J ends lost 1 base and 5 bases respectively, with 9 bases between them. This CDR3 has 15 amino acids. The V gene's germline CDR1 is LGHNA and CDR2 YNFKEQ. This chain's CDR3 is CASSQGRTDNSPLHF. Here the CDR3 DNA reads TGTGCCAGCAGCCAAGGTAGGACAGATAATTCACCCCTCCACTTT.

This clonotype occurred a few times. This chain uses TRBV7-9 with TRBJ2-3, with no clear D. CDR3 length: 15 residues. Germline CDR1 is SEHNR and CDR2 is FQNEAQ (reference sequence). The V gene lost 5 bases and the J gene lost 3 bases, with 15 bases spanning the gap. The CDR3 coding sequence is TGTGCCAGCAGCCCACAATTAAGCGTAACAGATACGCAGTATTTT. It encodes CASSPQLSVTDTQYF.

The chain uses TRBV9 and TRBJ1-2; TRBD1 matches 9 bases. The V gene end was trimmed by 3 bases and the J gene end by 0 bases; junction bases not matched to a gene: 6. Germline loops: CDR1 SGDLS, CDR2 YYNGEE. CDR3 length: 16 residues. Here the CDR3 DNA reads TGTGCCAGCAGCGACGGGACAGGGAGAGCTAACTATGGCTACACCTTC. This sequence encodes CASSDGTGRANYGYTF.

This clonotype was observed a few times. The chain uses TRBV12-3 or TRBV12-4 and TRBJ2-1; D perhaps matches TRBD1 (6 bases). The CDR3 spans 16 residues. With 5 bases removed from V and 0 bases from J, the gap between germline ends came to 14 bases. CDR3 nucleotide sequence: TGTGCCAGCAGTAAAGGGGGTCCGGGCTCCTACAATGAGCAGTTCTTC. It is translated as CASSKGGPGSYNEQFF.

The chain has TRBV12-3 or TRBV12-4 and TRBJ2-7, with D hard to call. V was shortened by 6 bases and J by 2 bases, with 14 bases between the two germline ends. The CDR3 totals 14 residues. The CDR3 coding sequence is TGTGCCAGCAGCCCCCCCGACGGGCCCTACGAGCAGTACGTC. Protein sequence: CASSPPDGPYEQYV.

CDR3 residues: CASSLLGTQDQPQHF. The CDR3 nucleotides read TGTGCCAGCAGTTTATTGGGGACACAGGATCAGCCCCAGCATTTT. The chain employs TRBV28 and TRBJ1-5; weak D call: TRBD1 (6 bases). This CDR3 contains 15 residues. With 1 base removed from V and 5 bases from J, the gap between germline ends came to 12 bases. The germline CDR1 and CDR2 sequences are MDHEN and SYDVKM. Full variable domain (remainder filled in from reference TRBV28 and TRBJ1-5): DVKVTQSSRYLVKRTGEKVFLECVQDMDHENMFWYRQDPGLGLRLIYFSYDVKMKEKGDIPEGYSVSREKKERFSLILESASTNQTSMYLCASSLLGTQDQPQHFGDGTRLSIL.

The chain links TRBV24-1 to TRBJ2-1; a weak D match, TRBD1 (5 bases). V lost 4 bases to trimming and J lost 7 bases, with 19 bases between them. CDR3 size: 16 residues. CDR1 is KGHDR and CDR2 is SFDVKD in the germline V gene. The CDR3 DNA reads TGTGCCACCAGTGACCTGGACATCCTCCCCGTAAATGAGCAGTTCTTC. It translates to CATSDLDILPVNEQFF.

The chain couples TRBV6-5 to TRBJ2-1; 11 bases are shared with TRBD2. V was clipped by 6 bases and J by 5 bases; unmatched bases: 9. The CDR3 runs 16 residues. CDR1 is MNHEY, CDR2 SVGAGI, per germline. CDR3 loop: CASSPRTSGFHNEQFF. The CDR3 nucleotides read TGTGCCAGCAGCCCCCGGACTAGCGGGTTCCACAATGAGCAGTTCTTC.

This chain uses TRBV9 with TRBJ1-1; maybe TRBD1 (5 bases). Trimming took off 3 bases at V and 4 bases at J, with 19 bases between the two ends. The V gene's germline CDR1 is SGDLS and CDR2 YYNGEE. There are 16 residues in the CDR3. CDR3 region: CASSALGGVNPTEAFF. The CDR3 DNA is TGTGCCAGCAGCGCCCTGGGAGGGGTAAATCCCACTGAAGCTTTCTTT.

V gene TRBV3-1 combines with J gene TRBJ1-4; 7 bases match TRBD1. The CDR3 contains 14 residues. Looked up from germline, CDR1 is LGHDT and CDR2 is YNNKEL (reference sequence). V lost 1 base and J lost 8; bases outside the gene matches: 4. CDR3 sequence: CASSQGQGREKLFF. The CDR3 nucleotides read TGTGCCAGCAGCCAAGGACAGGGTAGGGAAAAACTGTTTTTT.

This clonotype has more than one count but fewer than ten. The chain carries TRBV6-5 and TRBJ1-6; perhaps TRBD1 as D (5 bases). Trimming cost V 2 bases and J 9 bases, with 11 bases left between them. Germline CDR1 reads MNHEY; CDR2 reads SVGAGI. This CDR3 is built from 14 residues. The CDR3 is CASSYRGGISPLHF. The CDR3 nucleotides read TGTGCCAGCAGTTACAGGGGTGGAATTTCACCCCTCCACTTT.

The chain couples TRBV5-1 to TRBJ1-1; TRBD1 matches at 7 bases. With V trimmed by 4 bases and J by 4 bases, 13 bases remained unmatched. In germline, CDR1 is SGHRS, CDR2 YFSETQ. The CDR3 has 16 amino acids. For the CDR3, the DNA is TGCGCCAGCAGCGGTGGACAGGATCCGGGAGGCACTGAAGCTTTCTTT. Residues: CASSGGQDPGGTEAFF.

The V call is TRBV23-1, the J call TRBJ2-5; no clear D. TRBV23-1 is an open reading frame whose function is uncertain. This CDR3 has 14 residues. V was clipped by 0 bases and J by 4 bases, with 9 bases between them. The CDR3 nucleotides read TGCGCCAGCAGTCAATCGTACCGTATAGAGACCCAGTACTTC. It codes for CASSQSYRIETQYF.

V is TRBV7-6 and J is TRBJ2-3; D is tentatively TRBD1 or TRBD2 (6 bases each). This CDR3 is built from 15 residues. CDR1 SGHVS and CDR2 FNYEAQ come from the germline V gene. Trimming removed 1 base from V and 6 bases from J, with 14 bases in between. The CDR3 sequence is CASSLDVRGEDTQYF. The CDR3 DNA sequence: TGTGCCAGCAGCTTAGACGTTAGGGGGGAGGATACGCAGTATTTT.

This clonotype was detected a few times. CDR3 sequence reads: CASSPSGTGSSPLHF. CDR3 coding DNA: TGTGCCAGCAGCCCCTCCGGGACAGGGTCATCACCCCTCCACTTT. This rearrangement joins TRBV12-3 or TRBV12-4 to TRBJ1-6, with 9 nucleotides matching TRBD1. Germline trimming cut 6 bases from V and 10 bases from J; bases unmatched to any gene: 10. The CDR3 runs 15 residues.

The CDR3 DNA is TGTGCCAGCAGTGATTTTCAGGGGTACACCGGGGAGCTGTTTTTT. It encodes CASSDFQGYTGELFF. The chain recombines TRBV2 with TRBJ2-2; D possibly corresponds to TRBD1 (6 bases). The germline V gene has CDR1 SNHLY and CDR2 FYNNEI. The CDR3 loop spans 15 amino acids. The ends were cut back, 3 bases at V and 3 bases at J, with 11 bases in the middle.

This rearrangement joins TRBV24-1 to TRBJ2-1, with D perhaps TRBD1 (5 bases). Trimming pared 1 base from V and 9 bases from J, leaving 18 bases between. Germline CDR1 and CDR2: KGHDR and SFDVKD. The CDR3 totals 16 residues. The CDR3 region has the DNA TGTGCCACCAGTGATTTCCTGGACATAAATGGATCTGAGCAGTTCTTC. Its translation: CATSDFLDINGSEQFF.

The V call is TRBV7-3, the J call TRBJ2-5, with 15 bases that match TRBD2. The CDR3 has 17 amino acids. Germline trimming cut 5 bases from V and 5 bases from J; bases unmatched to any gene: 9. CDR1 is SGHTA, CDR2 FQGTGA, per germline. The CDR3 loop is CASSPSLGLAGGETQYF. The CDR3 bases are TGTGCCAGCAGCCCCTCCCTGGGACTAGCGGGGGGTGAGACCCAGTACTTC.